The clone carrying this T cell receptor beta chain was detected only a few times. Antigen unknown. This sample was included in a study of T cell repertoires in cytomegalovirus infection. TCRdb processed the reads anew with MiXCR; each CDR3 protein has one entry. This sample carries about 350,000 distinct CDR3 sequences, about 34% of them seen once, and the ten largest clones take roughly 13%. The TCR sequence derives from a human donor in good health (CMV status not recorded). Some clones in this sample may be carry-over from other donors' samples. The sample in question was cultured PBMCs, obtained from culture after CMV antigen stimulation.

The CDR3 DNA reads as TGTGCCAGCAGCTTAAGCCCGGGACTAGGTAACAATGAGCAGTTCTTC. Protein: CASSLSPGLGNNEQFF. This chain joins TRBV7-2 and TRBJ2-1; 8 bases fit TRBD2. Unmatched junction bases numbered 8, after V lost 2 bases and J lost 5 bases. CDR3 size: 16 residues. CDR1 and CDR2 (germline): SGHTA, FQGNSA.